This T cell receptor (beta chain) comes out of a study of T cell repertoires in cytomegalovirus infection. General study points: CMV-specific HLA-C-restricted TCR beta clonotypes dominated the ex vivo response.

The CDR3 spans 16 residues. V lost 6 bases to trimming and J lost 7 bases, with 21 bases between them. TCRdb re-called the reads through MiXCR, storing one row per CDR3 protein. Here the sample spans a few hundred thousand distinct CDR3 sequences, over 15% being singletons. A remark on this clonotype: Its antigen is still unknown.

The receptor comes from a human donor in good health (CMV status not recorded). Some clones in this sample may be carry-over from other donors' samples. What was sequenced was CD8+ T cells from PBMCs. This chain links TRBV12-3 or TRBV12-4 with TRBJ1-4; D is perhaps TRBD1 (6 bases). The DNA of the CDR3 is TGTGCCAGCAGCCCTGGGGGGCCCAGGGATAGTGAAAAACTGTTTTTT. It encodes CASSPGGPRDSEKLFF.